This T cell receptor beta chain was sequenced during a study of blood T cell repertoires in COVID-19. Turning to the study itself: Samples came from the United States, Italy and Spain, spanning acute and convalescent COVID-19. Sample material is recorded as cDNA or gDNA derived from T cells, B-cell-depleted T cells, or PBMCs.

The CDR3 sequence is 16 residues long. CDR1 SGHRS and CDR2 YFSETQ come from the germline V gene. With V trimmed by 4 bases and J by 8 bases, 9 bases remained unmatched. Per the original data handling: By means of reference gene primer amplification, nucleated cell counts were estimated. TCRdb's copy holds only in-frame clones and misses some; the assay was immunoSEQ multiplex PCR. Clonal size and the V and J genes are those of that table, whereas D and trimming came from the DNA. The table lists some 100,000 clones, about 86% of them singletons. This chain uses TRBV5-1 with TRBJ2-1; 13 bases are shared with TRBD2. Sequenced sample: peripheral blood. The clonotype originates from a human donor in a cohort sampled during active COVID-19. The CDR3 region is CASSPGTSGISHEQFF. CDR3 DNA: TGCGCCAGCAGCCCCGGGACTAGCGGGATTTCCCATGAGCAGTTCTTC.